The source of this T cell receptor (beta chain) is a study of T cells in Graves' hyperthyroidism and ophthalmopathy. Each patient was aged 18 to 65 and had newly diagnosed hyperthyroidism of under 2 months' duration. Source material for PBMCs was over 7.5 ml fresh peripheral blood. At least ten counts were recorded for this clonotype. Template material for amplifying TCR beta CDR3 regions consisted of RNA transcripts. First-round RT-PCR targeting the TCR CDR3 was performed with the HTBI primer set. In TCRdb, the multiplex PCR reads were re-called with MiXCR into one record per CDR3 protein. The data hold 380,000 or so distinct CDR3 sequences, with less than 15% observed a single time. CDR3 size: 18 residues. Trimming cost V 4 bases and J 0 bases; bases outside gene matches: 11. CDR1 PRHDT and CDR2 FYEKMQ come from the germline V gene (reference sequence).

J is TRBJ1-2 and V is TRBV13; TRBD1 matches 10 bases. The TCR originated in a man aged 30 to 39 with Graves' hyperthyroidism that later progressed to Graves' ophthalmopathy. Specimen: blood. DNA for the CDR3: TGTGCCAGCAGCTCACTACTCGGGACAGGGGAACCTAACTATGGCTACACCTTC. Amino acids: CASSSLLGTGEPNYGYTF. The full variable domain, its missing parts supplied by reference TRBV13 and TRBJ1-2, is AAGVIQSPRHLIKEKRETATLKCYPIPRHDTVYWYQQGPGQDPQFLISFYEKMQSDKGSIPDRFSAQQFSDYHSELNMSSLELGDSALYFCASSSLLGTGEPNYGYTFGSGTRLTVV.